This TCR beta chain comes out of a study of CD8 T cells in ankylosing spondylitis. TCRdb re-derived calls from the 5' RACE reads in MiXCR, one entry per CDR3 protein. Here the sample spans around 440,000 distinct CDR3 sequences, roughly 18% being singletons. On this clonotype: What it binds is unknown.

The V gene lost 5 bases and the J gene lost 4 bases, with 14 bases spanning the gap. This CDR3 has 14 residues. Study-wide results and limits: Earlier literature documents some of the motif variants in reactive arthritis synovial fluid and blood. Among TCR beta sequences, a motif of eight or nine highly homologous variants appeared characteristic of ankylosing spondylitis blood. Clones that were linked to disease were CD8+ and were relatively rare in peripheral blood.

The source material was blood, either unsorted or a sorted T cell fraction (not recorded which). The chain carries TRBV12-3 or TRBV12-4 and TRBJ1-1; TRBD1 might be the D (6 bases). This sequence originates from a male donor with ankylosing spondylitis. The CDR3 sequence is CASSDVGTSTEAFF. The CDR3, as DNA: TGTGCCAGCAGTGACGTTGGGACATCCACTGAAGCTTTCTTT.